Listed below are T cell receptor beta chains from one sample, sequenced in a study of CD8+ T cells in alopecia areata. TCRdb's table, derived via immunoSEQ multiplex PCR, lists solely in-frame clones and lacks some. The sample includes 110,000 or so clones, roughly 60% of them seen just once. The sequences come from CD8+ T cells sorted from blood, collected at week 4, from a patient treated with tofacitinib. The receptors stem from a human donor with alopecia areata. Both conserved end residues are part of each CDR3. A clone size is listed for some rows: how often the clone was seen (once, few, many), or a class if it is expanded.

cdr3_aa j_call v_call clone_size
CSVDRMNEQYF TRBJ2-7 TRBV29-1 .
CATSRGLSAGSFNQPQHF TRBJ1-5 TRBV15 .
CASNQKPGLAFNEQFF TRBJ2-1 TRBV28 .
CASNSWTESYEQYF TRBJ2-7 TRBV28 .
CASSQHLHSTDTQYF TRBJ2-3 TRBV14 .
CSVVGTTGGYTF TRBJ1-2 TRBV29-1 .
CASSPEGASYEQYF TRBJ2-7 TRBV4-1 .
CASSLDFGTGGYEQFF TRBJ2-1 TRBV5-1 .
CAWIRRERQETQYF TRBJ2-5 TRBV30 .
CASSIRTGPRDEQFF TRBJ2-1 TRBV27 .
CASSLAEGASTDTQYF TRBJ2-3 TRBV5-1 few